A selection of T cell receptor beta chains follows, all from one sample in a study of blood T cell repertoires in COVID-19. Data came from immunoSEQ multiplex PCR; TCRdb stores just in-frame clones and leaves some out. This sample carries some 200,000 clones, 70% to 90% of them seen once, and the ten largest clones take 5.9%. Sample: peripheral blood. The receptors were sampled from an elderly man with acute or convalescent COVID-19. The conserved cysteine and the conserved F or W are not part of the CDR3 here. Expanded clones are given a class, and other clones once, few, many or no size at all.

abundance	v_gene	j_gene	CDR3aa
-	TRBV7-3	TRBJ2-1	ASSLTSSGGYNEQF
-	TRBV28	TRBJ1-6	ASSFRGPSPLH
-	TRBV9	TRBJ1-2	ASSPNPGTEVYGYT
-	TRBV5-4	TRBJ2-5	ASSLGGLAGLQETQY
once	TRBV3-1/TRBV3-2	TRBJ1-1	ASSPSRLLNTEAF
-	TRBV19	TRBJ1-4	ASTGLGEKLF
few	TRBV2	TRBJ1-5	ASSGQGLRQPQH
once	TRBV5-4	TRBJ2-1	ASNPVGYNEQF
-	TRBV7-8	TRBJ2-7	ASSFVAGTYEQY
-	TRBV10-2	TRBJ1-6	ASCVAGGPLH
-	TRBV6-6	TRBJ2-1	ASTSAGTVVYNEQF
-	TRBV5-1	TRBJ2-1	ASSPGWIRTDFYNEQF
-	TRBV29-1	TRBJ2-3	SATTGGTQY
-	TRBV5-1	TRBJ1-1	ASSLTGQTNTEAF
-	TRBV5-8	TRBJ2-6	ASSRSRSSTGANVLT
-	TRBV18	TRBJ1-2	ASSPYQGSYGYT
-	TRBV14	TRBJ1-1	ASSHPTGVTTEAF
once	TRBV7-8	TRBJ2-3	ASSPHSLAGFGY
-	TRBV7-8	TRBJ1-2	ASSSPGTGYGYT
-	TRBV7-3	TRBJ2-2	ASSPPRGRENTGELF
-	TRBV5-1	TRBJ2-1	ASSLELSSYNEQF
-	TRBV5-1	TRBJ2-7	ASSITSAYSYEQY
-	TRBV28	TRBJ1-3	ASSRQVHSGNTIY
-	TRBV19	TRBJ1-1	ASSSPRTGLQAF
few	TRBV12-3/TRBV12-4	TRBJ1-2	ASSPSGDYGYT
once	TRBV7-8	TRBJ2-7	ASSSGLVSYEQY
-	TRBV5-1	TRBJ2-5	ASSLGPGGKETQY
-	TRBV11-3	TRBJ2-5	ASSVGGETQY
-	TRBV6-2/TRBV6-3	TRBJ1-2	ASSLHGDYGYT
-	TRBV18	TRBJ2-1	ASSPPASGAVGEQF
-	TRBV3-1/TRBV3-2	TRBJ1-6	ASTDPRGNSPLH
-	TRBV25-1	TRBJ2-7	ASSESGAPPYEQY
once	TRBV7-2	TRBJ1-2	ASSSSWGGIGYT
few	TRBV5-6	TRBJ2-5	ASSLTGGWTETQY
once	TRBV19	TRBJ2-2	ASSIVGGRSRTGELF
once	TRBV19	TRBJ2-1	ASRPQGVGYNEQF
-	TRBV7-6	TRBJ1-5	ASSLAAGVNQPQH
-	TRBV6-5	TRBJ2-1	ASRRGQGSGNEQF
-	TRBV19	TRBJ2-5	ASSILGQPQETQY
-	TRBV7-2	TRBJ2-5	ASSARQRDQETQY
-	TRBV11-2	TRBJ2-2	ASSLGVGANTGELF
-	TRBV6-5	TRBJ1-4	ASRVGGNEKLF
-	TRBV19	TRBJ2-5	ASSNRAGGRETQY
-	TRBV28	TRBJ1-4	ASSLRQGNEKLF
-	TRBV29-1	TRBJ2-2	SVELGTDYGELF
-	TRBV2	TRBJ2-1	ASTEERFSYNEQF